These 18 T cell receptor beta chains originate from one sample sequenced in a study of blood T cells in healthy people across ages. It was with a sample-barcoded 5' primer and a J-beta primer mix that a second PCR of roughly 7 to 12 cycles was run. TCRdb analysed the 5' RACE reads with MiXCR anew, one entry per CDR3 protein. The sample lists about 1.4 million distinct CDR3 sequences, approximately 59% seen once, with 5.5% to 8% in the top ten. The sample comprised blood. All receptors derive from a man younger than 30 in good health.

This clonotype has more than one count but fewer than ten. The gene calls are TRBV4-1 and TRBJ1-1, with D unclear. CDR1 MGHRA and CDR2 YSYEKL come from the germline V gene. Trimming shortened V by 4 bases and J by 1 base, and 13 bases separated the two germline ends. The CDR3 is 15 amino acids. CDR3 bases: TGCGCCAGCAGCCTAACTAGGCAGCAGAACACTGAAGCTTTCTTT. This sequence encodes CASSLTRQQNTEAFF.

The rearrangement joins TRBV6-2 or TRBV6-3 to TRBJ1-4; D is undetermined. V was pared by 5 bases and J by 3 bases, with 10 bases between. Per the germline V gene, CDR1 is MNHEY and CDR2 is SVGEGT. CDR3 length: 14 amino acids. The CDR3 loop reads CASSRPAANEKLFF. The CDR3 region has the DNA TGTGCCAGCAGTAGACCTGCAGCTAATGAAAAACTGTTTTTT.

This clonotype was recorded once. The chain uses TRBV9 and TRBJ2-7; 7 nucleotides match TRBD1. The length of the CDR3 is 14 residues. V gave up 4 bases and J gave up 2 bases; unmatched junction bases: 6. Germline CDR1 SGDLS, CDR2 YYNGEE. CDR3 sequence: CASSPMGQTYEQYF. CDR3 sequence (DNA): TGTGCCAGCAGCCCGATGGGACAGACCTACGAGCAGTACTTC.

The chain joins TRBV5-6 to TRBJ2-1; a possible D gene is TRBD1 (5 bases). From germline, CDR1 is SGHDT and CDR2 YYEEEE. The CDR3 consists of 12 residues. Trimming shortened V by 2 bases and J by 10 bases, and 10 bases separated the two germline ends. CDR3 loop: CASSLYTGEQFF. As DNA, the CDR3 is TGTGCCAGCAGCTTATACACAGGAGAGCAGTTCTTC. The full variable domain, with the rest looked up from reference TRBV5-6 and TRBJ2-1, is DAGVTQSPTHLIKTRGQQVTLRCSPKSGHDTVSWYQQALGQGPQFIFQYYEEEERQRGNFPDRFSGHQFPNYSSELNVNALLLGDSALYLCASSLYTGEQFFGPGTRLTVL.

The chain joins TRBV10-3 to TRBJ1-6; the D is unclear. The CDR3 has 16 residues. Per germline, CDR1 ENHRY and CDR2 SYGVKD. V was clipped by 0 bases and J by 9 bases, with 15 bases between them. The CDR3 is CAISESRGGMGSPLHF. The CDR3 nucleotides read TGTGCCATCAGTGAGTCACGCGGAGGGATGGGTTCACCCCTCCACTTT.

For the CDR3, the DNA is TGTGCCAGCAGTCTGACAGGGGGCGACCCCACTGAAGCTTTCTTT. This gives the protein CASSLTGGDPTEAFF. V is TRBV6-6 and J is TRBJ1-1; 10 nucleotides match TRBD1. V gave up 5 bases and J gave up 4 bases; unmatched junction bases: 7. Germline V gene lookup returns CDR1 MNHNY and CDR2 SVGAGI (reference sequence). The CDR3 consists of 15 residues.

The rearrangement joins TRBV10-3 to TRBJ2-1, with D perhaps TRBD2 (5 bases). V lost 8 bases and J lost 1, with 9 bases in between. This CDR3 contains 13 residues. Germline V CDR1 and CDR2: ENHRY, SYGVKD. CDR3 loop: CAIGGGSYNEQFF. CDR3 coding DNA: TGTGCCATCGGCGGCGGGTCCTACAATGAGCAGTTCTTC.

The chain links TRBV5-1 to TRBJ2-4; TRBD2 agrees at 9 bases. The V segment lost 3 bases and the J segment 12 bases; nucleotides outside the gene matches: 7. This CDR3 contains 13 residues. Germline-derived CDR1 and CDR2 are SGHRS and YFSETQ. CDR3 sequence reads: CASSSSSGASQYF. The CDR3 bases are TGCGCCAGCAGCTCCTCTAGCGGGGCCAGTCAGTACTTC.

CDR3 sequence: CASISGRASYEQYF. The CDR3 coding sequence is TGTGCCAGCATTAGCGGGAGGGCGTCTTACGAGCAGTACTTC. V is TRBV6-5 and J is TRBJ2-4; the match to TRBD2 covers 11 bases. The J call may be mistaken, given a closer DNA end match to TRBJ2-7. The V gene's germline CDR1 is MNHEY and CDR2 SVGAGI. This CDR3 contains 14 residues.

This clonotype was detected only a few times. The chain joins TRBV14 to TRBJ2-5, with D unclear. This CDR3 is built from 15 residues. V lost 1 base to trimming and J lost 5 bases, with 14 bases between them. Germline CDR1 and CDR2: SGHDN and FVKESK. The CDR3 reads CASSQGYMLPETQYF. The CDR3 DNA reads TGTGCCAGCAGCCAAGGTTATATGCTCCCCGAGACCCAGTACTTC. The whole variable domain, filled in from reference TRBV14 and TRBJ2-5, reads EAGVTQFPSHSVIEKGQTVTLRCDPISGHDNLYWYRRVMGKEIKFLLHFVKESKQDESGMPNNRFLAERTGGTYSTLKVQPAELEDSGVYFCASSQGYMLPETQYFGPGTRLLVL.

This clonotype was picked up a small number of times. This chain links TRBV15 with TRBJ2-4; perhaps D is TRBD1 or TRBD2 (5 bases each). The CDR3 has 15 amino acids. V was shortened by 4 bases and J by 6 bases, with 16 bases between the two germline ends. Germline V gene data show CDR1 as LNHNV and CDR2 as YYDKDF (reference sequence). This chain's CDR3 is CATSINPGPTNIQYF. CDR3 sequence (DNA): TGTGCCACCAGCATAAATCCGGGACCGACAAACATTCAGTACTTC.

The genes are TRBV29-1 and TRBJ2-5; D possibly corresponds to TRBD2 (5 bases). The DNA end is a closer match to TRBJ2-7, so the J assignment may be wrong. This CDR3 has 12 amino acids. Germline V lookup: CDR1 SQVTM, CDR2 ANQGSEA. The CDR3 region is CSADGRADEQYF. The CDR3 nucleotides read TGCAGCGCCGACGGACGAGCGGACGAGCAGTACTTC.

This chain links TRBV10-3 with TRBJ2-3; 8 bases are shared with TRBD2. CDR1 is ENHRY, CDR2 SYGVKD, per germline. V trimming: 11 bases; J trimming: 3 bases; junction bases outside the gene matches: 16. The length of the CDR3 is 16 residues. The CDR3 DNA sequence: TGTGCCGCCCGAGGGGGACTAGTTGAATCGACAGATACGCAGTATTTT. Its protein product is CAARGGLVESTDTQYF.

The rearrangement joins TRBV12-3 or TRBV12-4 to TRBJ2-4, with 8 bases that match TRBD1. V was clipped by 7 bases and J by 9 bases; unmatched bases: 5. This CDR3 has 12 residues. Here the CDR3 reads CASTRQGSIQYF. CDR3 DNA: TGTGCCAGCACGAGACAGGGGAGCATTCAGTACTTC.

The V gene is TRBV6-1, the J gene TRBJ2-7, with D hard to call. There are 15 residues in the CDR3. Germline CDR1 reads MNHNS; CDR2 reads SASEGT. The germline V and J ends were trimmed by 3 bases and 3 bases, with 15 bases remaining between them. The CDR3 region has the DNA TGTGCCAGCAGTGATTTTTCCAGAGGCGGCTACGAGCAGTACTTC. Amino acids: CASSDFSRGGYEQYF.

The rearrangement links TRBV4-1 to TRBJ2-7; D is uncertain. The CDR3 spans 14 residues. Germline values: CDR1 MGHRA, CDR2 YSYEKL. Trimming left V 0 bases short and J 5 bases short, with 11 bases between. CDR3: CASSQESLNHEQYF. The CDR3 bases are TGCGCCAGCAGCCAAGAAAGCCTGAACCACGAGCAGTACTTC.

The CDR3 region has the DNA TGCAGTGCTAGTTGGATGGATGAAAAACTGTTTTTT. Translation: CSASWMDEKLFF. V gene TRBV20-1 combines with J gene TRBJ1-4; D is ambiguous. In germline, CDR1 is DFQATT, CDR2 SNEGSKA (reference sequence). V was shortened by 3 bases and J by 6 bases, with 8 bases between the two germline ends. The CDR3 has 12 residues.

This chain uses TRBV6-6 with TRBJ2-1; tentatively, D is TRBD1 or TRBD2 (5 bases each). The CDR3 spans 14 residues. Trimming took off 5 bases at V and 5 bases at J, with 13 bases between the two ends. Germline V lookup: CDR1 MNHNY, CDR2 SVGAGI (reference sequence). The CDR3 region is CASSAGASNNEQFF. CDR3 DNA sequence: TGTGCCAGCAGTGCCGGGGCTTCCAACAATGAGCAGTTCTTC.